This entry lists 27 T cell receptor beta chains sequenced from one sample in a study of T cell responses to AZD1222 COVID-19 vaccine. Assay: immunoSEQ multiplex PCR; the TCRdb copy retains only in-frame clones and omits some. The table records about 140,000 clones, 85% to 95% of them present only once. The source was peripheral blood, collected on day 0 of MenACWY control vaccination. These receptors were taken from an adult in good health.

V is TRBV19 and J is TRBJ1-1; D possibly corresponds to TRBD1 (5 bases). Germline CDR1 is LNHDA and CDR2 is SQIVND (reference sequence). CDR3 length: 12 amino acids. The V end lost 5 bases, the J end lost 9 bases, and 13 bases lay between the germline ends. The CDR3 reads CASSSPGTQAFF. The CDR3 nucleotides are TGTGCCAGTAGTTCCCCGGGGACCCAAGCTTTCTTT.

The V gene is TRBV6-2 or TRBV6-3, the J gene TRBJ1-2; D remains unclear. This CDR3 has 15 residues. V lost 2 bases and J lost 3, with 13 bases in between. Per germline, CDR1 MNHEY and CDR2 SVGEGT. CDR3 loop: CASSYPDGEHYGYTF. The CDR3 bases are TGTGCCAGCAGTTACCCGGACGGAGAACACTATGGCTACACCTTC.

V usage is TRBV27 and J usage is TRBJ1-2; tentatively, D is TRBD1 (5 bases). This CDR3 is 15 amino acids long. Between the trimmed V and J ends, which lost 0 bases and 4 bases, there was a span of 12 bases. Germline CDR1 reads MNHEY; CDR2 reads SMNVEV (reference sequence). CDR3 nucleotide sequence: TGTGCCAGCAGTTTATCGAGGGGAGCCGCCTATGGCTACACCTTC. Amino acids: CASSLSRGAAYGYTF.

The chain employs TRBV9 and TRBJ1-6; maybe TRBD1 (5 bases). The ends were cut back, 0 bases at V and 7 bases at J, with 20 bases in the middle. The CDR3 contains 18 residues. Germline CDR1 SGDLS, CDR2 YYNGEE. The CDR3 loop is CASSVGAPGRSLNSPLHF. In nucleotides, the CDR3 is TGTGCCAGCAGCGTAGGGGCTCCAGGGAGAAGTTTAAATTCACCCCTCCACTTT.

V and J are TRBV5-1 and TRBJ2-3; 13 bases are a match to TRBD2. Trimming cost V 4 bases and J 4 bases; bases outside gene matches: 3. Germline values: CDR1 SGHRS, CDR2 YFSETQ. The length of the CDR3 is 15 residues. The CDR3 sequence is CASSLGLAGSDTQYF. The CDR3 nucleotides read TGCGCCAGCAGCCTGGGACTAGCGGGATCAGATACGCAGTATTTT.

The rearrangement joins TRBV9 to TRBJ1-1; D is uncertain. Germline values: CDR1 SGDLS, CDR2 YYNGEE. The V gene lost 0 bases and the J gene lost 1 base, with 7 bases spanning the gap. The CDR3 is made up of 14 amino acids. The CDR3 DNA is TGTGCCAGCAGCGTAGCTCCAGGGAACACTGAAGCTTTCTTT. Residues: CASSVAPGNTEAFF. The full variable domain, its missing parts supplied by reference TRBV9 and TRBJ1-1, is DSGVTQTPKHLITATGQRVTLRCSPRSGDLSVYWYQQSLDQGLQFLIQYYNGEERAKGNILERFSAQQFPDLHSELNLSSLELGDSALYFCASSVAPGNTEAFFGQGTRLTVV.

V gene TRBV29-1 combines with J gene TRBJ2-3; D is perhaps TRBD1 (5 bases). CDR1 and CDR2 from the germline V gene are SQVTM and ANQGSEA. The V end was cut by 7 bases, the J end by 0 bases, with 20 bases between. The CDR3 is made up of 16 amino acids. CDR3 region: CSATEYFSSSTDTQYF. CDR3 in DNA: TGCAGCGCGACAGAATACTTTTCGTCTAGCACAGATACGCAGTATTTT.

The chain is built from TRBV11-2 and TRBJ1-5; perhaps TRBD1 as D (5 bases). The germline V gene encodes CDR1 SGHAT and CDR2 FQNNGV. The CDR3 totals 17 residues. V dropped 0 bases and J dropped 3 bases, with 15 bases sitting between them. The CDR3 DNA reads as TGTGCCAGCAGCTTAGATGGGGCAGGGTTCCTCAATCAGCCCCAGCATTTT. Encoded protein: CASSLDGAGFLNQPQHF.

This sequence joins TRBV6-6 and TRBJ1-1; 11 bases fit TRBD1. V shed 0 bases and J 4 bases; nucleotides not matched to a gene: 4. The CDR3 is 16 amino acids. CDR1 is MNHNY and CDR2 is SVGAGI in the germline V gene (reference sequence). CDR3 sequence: CASSYSGTGGFTEAFF. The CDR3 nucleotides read TGTGCCAGCAGTTACTCAGGGACAGGGGGATTCACTGAAGCTTTCTTT.

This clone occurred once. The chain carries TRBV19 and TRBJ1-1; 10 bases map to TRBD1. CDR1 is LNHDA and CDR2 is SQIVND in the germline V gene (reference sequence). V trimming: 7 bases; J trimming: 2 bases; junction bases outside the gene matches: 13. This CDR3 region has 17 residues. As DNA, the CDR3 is TGTGCCAGTACCCCTGGTGGGACAGGGGCTTTAAACACTGAAGCTTTCTTT. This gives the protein CASTPGGTGALNTEAFF.

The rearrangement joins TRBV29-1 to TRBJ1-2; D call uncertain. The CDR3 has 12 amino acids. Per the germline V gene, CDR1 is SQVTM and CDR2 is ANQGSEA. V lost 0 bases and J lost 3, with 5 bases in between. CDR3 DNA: TGCAGCGTTGAAGATCGGGACTATGGCTACACCTTC. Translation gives CSVEDRDYGYTF.

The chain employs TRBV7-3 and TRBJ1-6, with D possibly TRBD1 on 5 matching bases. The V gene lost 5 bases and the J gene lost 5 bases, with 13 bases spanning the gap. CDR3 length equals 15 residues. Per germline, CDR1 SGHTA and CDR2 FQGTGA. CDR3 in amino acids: CASSISRADNSPLHF. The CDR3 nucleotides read TGTGCCAGCAGCATAAGCAGGGCGGATAATTCACCCCTCCACTTT.

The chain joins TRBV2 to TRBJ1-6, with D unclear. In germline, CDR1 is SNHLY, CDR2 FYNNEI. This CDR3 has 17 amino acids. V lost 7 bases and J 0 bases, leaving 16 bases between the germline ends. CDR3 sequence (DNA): TGTGCCAGCACCCTGGAGGTTCCGAGCTCCTATAATTCACCCCTCCACTTT. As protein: CASTLEVPSSYNSPLHF. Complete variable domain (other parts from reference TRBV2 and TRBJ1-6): EPEVTQTPSHQVTQMGQEVILRCVPISNHLYFYWYRQILGQKVEFLVSFYNNEISEKSEIFDDQFSVERPDGSNFTLKIRSTKLEDSAMYFCASTLEVPSSYNSPLHFGNGTRLTVT.

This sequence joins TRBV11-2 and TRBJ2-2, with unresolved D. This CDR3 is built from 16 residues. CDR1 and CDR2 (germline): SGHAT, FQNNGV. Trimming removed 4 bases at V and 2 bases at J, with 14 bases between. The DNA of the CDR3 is TGTGCCAGCAGCTCACTTAGGTTCGGAAACACCGGGGAGCTGTTTTTT. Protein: CASSSLRFGNTGELFF.

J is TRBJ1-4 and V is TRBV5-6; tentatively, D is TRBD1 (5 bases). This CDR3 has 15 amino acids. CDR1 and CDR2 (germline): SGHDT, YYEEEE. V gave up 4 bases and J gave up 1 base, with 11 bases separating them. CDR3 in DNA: TGTGCCAGCAGCCCCTTTGGGGGAACTAATGAAAAACTGTTTTTT. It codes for CASSPFGGTNEKLFF.

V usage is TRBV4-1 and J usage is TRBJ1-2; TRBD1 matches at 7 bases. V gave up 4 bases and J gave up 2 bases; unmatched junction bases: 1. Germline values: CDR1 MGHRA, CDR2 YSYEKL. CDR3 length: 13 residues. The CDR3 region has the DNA TGCGCCAGCAGCCTGGGACAGAACTATGGCTACACCTTC. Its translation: CASSLGQNYGYTF.

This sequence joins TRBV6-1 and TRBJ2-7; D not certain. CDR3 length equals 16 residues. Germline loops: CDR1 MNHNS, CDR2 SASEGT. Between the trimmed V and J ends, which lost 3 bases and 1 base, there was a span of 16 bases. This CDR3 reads CASSEIWAEYSYEQYF. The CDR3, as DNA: TGTGCCAGCAGTGAGATTTGGGCGGAATATTCCTACGAGCAGTACTTC.

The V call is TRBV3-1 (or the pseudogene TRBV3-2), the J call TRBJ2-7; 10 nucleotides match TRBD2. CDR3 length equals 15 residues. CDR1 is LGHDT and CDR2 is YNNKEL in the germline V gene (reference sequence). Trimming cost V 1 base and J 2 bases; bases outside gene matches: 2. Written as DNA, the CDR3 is TGTGCCAGCAGCCAAGTACTAGCGGGGCCCTACGAGCAGTACTTC. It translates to CASSQVLAGPYEQYF.

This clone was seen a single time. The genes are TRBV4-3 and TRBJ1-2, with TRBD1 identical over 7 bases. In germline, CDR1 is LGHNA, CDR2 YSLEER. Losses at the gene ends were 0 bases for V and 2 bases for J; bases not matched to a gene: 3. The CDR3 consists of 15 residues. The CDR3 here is CASSQERDSNYGYTF. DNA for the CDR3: TGCGCCAGCAGCCAAGAGAGGGACAGCAACTATGGCTACACCTTC.

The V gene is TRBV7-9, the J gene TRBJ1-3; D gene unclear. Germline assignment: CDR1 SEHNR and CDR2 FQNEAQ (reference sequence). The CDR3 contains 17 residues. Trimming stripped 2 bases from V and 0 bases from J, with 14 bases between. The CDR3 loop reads CASSLKSGPRSGNTIYF. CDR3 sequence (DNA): TGTGCCAGCAGCTTAAAAAGCGGCCCACGCTCTGGAAACACCATATATTTT.

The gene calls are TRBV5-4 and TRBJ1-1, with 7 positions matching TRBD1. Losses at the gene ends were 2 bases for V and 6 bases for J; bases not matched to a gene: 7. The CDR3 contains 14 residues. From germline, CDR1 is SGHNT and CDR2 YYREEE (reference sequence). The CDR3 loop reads CASSLLGTEPEAFF. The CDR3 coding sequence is TGTGCCAGCAGCTTACTAGGGACAGAACCTGAAGCTTTCTTT. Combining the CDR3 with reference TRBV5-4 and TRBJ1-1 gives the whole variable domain ETGVTQSPTHLIKTRGQQVTLRCSSQSGHNTVSWYQQALGQGPQFIFQYYREEENGRGNFPPRFSGLQFPNYSSELNVNALELDDSALYLCASSLLGTEPEAFFGQGTRLTVV.

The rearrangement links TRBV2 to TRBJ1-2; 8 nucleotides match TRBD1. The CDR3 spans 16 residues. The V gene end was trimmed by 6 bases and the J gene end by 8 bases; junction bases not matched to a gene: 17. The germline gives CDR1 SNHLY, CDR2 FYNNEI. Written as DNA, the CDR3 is TGTGCCAGCAGCGATCCGGGACAGGTGTCGTCGGGCGGCTACACCTTC. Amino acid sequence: CASSDPGQVSSGGYTF.

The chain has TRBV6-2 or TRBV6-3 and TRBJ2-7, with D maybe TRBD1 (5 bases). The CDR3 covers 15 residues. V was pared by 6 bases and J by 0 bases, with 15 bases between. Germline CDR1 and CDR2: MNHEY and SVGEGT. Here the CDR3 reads CASRPDSTGSYEQYF. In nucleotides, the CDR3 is TGTGCCAGCAGACCTGACAGTACAGGCTCCTACGAGCAGTACTTC.

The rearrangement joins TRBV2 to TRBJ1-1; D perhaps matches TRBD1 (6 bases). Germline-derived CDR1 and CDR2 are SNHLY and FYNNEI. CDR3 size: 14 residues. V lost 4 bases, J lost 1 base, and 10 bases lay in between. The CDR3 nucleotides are TGTGCCAGCAGTGTCGGACAGCGGAACACTGAAGCTTTCTTT. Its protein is CASSVGQRNTEAFF.

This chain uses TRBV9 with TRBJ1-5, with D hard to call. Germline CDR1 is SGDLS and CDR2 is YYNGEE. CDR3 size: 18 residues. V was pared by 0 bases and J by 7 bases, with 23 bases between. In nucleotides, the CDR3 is TGTGCCAGCAGCGTAGGCAGAAGGCGGAGAGTCGGGCAACAGCCCCAGCATTTT. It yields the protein CASSVGRRRRVGQQPQHF.

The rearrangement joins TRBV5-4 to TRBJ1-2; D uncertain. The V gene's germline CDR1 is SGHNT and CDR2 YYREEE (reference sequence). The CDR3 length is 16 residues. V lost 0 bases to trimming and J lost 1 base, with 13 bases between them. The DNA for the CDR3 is TGTGCCAGCAGCTTGGACAGCAAAGTTCTTAACTATGGCTACACCTTC. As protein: CASSLDSKVLNYGYTF.

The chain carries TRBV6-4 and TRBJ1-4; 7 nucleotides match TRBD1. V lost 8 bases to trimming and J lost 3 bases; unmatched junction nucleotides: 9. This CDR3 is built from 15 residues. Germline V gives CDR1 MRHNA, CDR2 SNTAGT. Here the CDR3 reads CASFSVQGANEKLFF. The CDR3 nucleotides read TGTGCCAGCTTCTCGGTCCAGGGGGCTAATGAAAAACTGTTTTTT.